Described below is a single T cell receptor (beta chain) sequence and its context. The data originate from a study of blood T cell repertoires in COVID-19. Across the whole study: Researchers got acute and convalescent COVID-19 samples from the United States, Italy and Spain.

The length of the CDR3 is 13 residues. Trimming removed 6 bases from V and 1 base from J, with 10 bases in between. Germline assignment: CDR1 LNHDA and CDR2 SQIVND (reference sequence). Study processing details: Amplification from reference gene primers served as the basis for estimated nucleated cell counts. Method: immunoSEQ multiplex PCR; TCRdb's copy keeps in-frame clones and lacks some. The D gene and trimming were derived from the DNA, and the V and J assignments and clone size from that table. Of 330,000 or so clones in the sample, around nine tenths are singletons; the top ten hold 3.9%. The V and J genes are TRBV19 and TRBJ2-7; D uncertain. The sequence was collected from a woman aged 60-75 years with COVID-19, enrolled during active disease. Sequencing used peripheral blood. The CDR3 loop is CASSRSESYEQYF. The CDR3 DNA sequence: TGTGCCAGTAGCCGTTCTGAGTCCTACGAGCAGTACTTC. Full variable domain (missing parts from reference TRBV19 and TRBJ2-7): DGGITQSPKYLFRKEGQNVTLSCEQNLNHDAMYWYRQDPGQGLRLIYYSQIVNDFQKGDIAEGYSVSREKKESFPLTVTSAQKNPTAFYLCASSRSESYEQYFGPGTRLTVT.